The text below deals with one TCR beta chain. Its matching antigen is unknown. This sample's time point: newly diagnosed GD, antithyroid drugs for less than 3 months. RNA extracted from PBMCs served as the sequencing template. Patient provenance is recorded as an endocrinology department in Xi'an, China. This sample is part of a study of regulatory T cells in long-lasting Graves disease. Libraries of TCR beta came from iRepertoire HTBI primers plus Arm-PCR of CDR3 regions. TCRdb redid the calling of the multiplex PCR reads with MiXCR, one entry per CDR3 protein. Found here are around 420,000 distinct CDR3 sequences, about a sixth of them singletons; the top ten hold 20% to 25%. The CDR3 contains 12 residues. Trimming shortened V by 0 bases and J by 2 bases, and 5 bases separated the two germline ends. From germline, CDR1 is GTSNPN and CDR2 SVGIG (reference sequence). Study conclusions and caveats: Patients with persistent disease showed a bias toward TRBV28, TRBJ1-2 and TRBJ2-5.

This sequence originates from a female donor with Graves disease. This sequence joins TRBV30 and TRBJ2-7; D is unresolved. This sample comprised peripheral blood mononuclear cells (PBMCs), obtained at new diagnosis, from a patient treated with antithyroid drugs. The CDR3 coding sequence is TGTGCCTGGAGTGTAACAGCCTACGAGCAGTACTTC. Amino acid sequence: CAWSVTAYEQYF.